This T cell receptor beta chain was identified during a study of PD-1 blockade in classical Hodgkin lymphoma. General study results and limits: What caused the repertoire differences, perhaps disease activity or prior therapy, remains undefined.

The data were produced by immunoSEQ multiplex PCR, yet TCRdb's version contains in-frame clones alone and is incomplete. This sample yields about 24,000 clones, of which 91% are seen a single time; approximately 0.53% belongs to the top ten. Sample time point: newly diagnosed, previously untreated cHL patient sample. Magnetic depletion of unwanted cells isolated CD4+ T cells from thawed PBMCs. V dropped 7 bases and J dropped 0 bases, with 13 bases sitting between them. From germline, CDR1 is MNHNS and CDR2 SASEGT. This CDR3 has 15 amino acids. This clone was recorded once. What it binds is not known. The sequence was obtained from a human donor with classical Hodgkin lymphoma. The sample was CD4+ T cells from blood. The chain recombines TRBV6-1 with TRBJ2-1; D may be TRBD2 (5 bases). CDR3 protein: CASNSRASSYNEQFF. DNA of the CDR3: TGTGCCAGCAATTCGCGGGCGAGCTCCTACAATGAGCAGTTCTTC.